This T cell receptor (beta chain) was recovered during a study of glioma-infiltrating T cells. General study results and limits: Very few CDR3 sequences were shared between tissue and blood. Above-expected tissue-blood divergence occurred in all gliomas, most in low-grade ones.

V dropped 1 base and J dropped 0 bases, with 9 bases sitting between them. Per the germline V gene, CDR1 is KGHSH and CDR2 is LQKENI. The CDR3 is made up of 15 amino acids. This clonotype was found many times. Its antigen is not known. Using RNA template, CDR3s of TCR alpha and beta were amplified with iRepertoire arm-PCR. Tissue mRNA or PBMC total RNA, about 85-400 ng, went into one-step reverse transcription and amplification. TCRdb re-called the multiplex PCR reads through MiXCR, storing one row per CDR3 protein. The table has roughly 200,000 distinct CDR3 sequences, 30% to 40% seen once. Sequences were obtained from glioma tissue, nonneoplastic brain tissue, or PBMCs (not recorded which). The chain is built from TRBV18 and TRBJ1-1; D might be TRBD1 (6 bases). The receptor's source is a human donor with low-grade glioma or glioblastoma, undergoing nonglioma brain surgery, or in good health (not recorded which). The CDR3, as DNA: TGTGCCAGCTCACCACGACAGGCGGTGAACACTGAAGCTTTCTTT. Its translation: CASSPRQAVNTEAFF.